A single sample is the source of the 22 T cell receptor beta chains below, sequenced in a study of T cells after yellow fever vaccination. TCRdb itself ran the 5' RACE reads through MiXCR, one entry per CDR3 protein. The profile shows roughly 150,000 distinct CDR3 sequences, less than 8.5% of them singletons. The sample in question was CD4+ T cells sorted from PBMCs, obtained 10 days after the yellow fever booster vaccination. These receptors all come from a man aged 25 to 45 who received the YFV17D yellow fever vaccine.

This clonotype was counted at least ten times. The chain recombines TRBV6-5 with TRBJ2-1; no firm D call. The germline V and J ends were trimmed by 6 bases and 4 bases, with 16 bases remaining between them. Germline loops: CDR1 MNHEY, CDR2 SVGAGI. This CDR3 has 15 amino acids. CDR3 coding DNA: TGTGCCAGCAGCTTCTCCCCGTCCGCGTACAATGAGCAGTTCTTC. It specifies CASSFSPSAYNEQFF.

This clonotype was seen repeatedly, ten times or more. This rearrangement joins TRBV6-2 or TRBV6-3 to TRBJ2-1; 7 positions agree with TRBD2. Germline V lookup: CDR1 MNHEY, CDR2 SVGEGT. V lost 7 bases and J lost 4; bases outside the gene matches: 7. The CDR3 spans 14 residues. CDR3 DNA sequence: TGTGCCAGCAAGACGAGCGGGATATACAATGAGCAGTTCTTC. This translates into CASKTSGIYNEQFF.

The sample holds many counts of this clonotype. The rearrangement links TRBV30 to TRBJ2-7, with D hard to call. Per germline, CDR1 GTSNPN and CDR2 SVGIG (reference sequence). This CDR3 is built from 12 residues. The germline V and J ends were trimmed by 1 base and 3 bases, with 7 bases remaining between them. The CDR3 sequence: CAWSEGNYEQYF. The DNA of the CDR3 is TGTGCCTGGAGTGAAGGGAACTACGAGCAGTACTTC.

This clonotype has a count of ten or more. The V call is TRBV5-6, the J call TRBJ2-3; unclear D gene. Per the germline V gene, CDR1 is SGHDT and CDR2 is YYEEEE. V lost 0 bases and J lost 2, with 16 bases in between. This CDR3 is 17 amino acids long. The chain's CDR3 is CASSLAPFLGSTDTQYF. The CDR3 nucleotides are TGTGCCAGCAGCTTGGCACCGTTTCTAGGGTCCACAGATACGCAGTATTTT.

This clonotype has only a few counts. The CDR3 loop is CASSWENTYEQYF. DNA of the CDR3: TGTGCCAGCAGTTGGGAGAATACCTACGAGCAGTACTTC. This sequence joins TRBV12-3 or TRBV12-4 and TRBJ2-7, with D maybe TRBD2 (5 bases). The CDR3 has 13 amino acids. V lost 4 bases and J lost 2, with 9 bases in between.

The chain employs TRBV7-6 and TRBJ2-2, with TRBD2 identical over 10 bases. This CDR3 spans 16 amino acids. The junction had 8 bases not matched to a gene; V was cut back by 5 bases and J by 5 bases. Per the germline V gene, CDR1 is SGHVS and CDR2 is FNYEAQ. CDR3 in amino acids: CASSPTGLARTGELFF. CDR3 nucleotide sequence: TGTGCCAGCAGCCCTACGGGACTAGCGCGTACCGGGGAGCTGTTTTTT.

This clonotype has only a few counts. The V call is TRBV10-2, the J call TRBJ2-1, with 15 bases aligning to TRBD2. Germline CDR1 reads WSHSY; CDR2 reads SAAADI. V lost 1 base to trimming and J lost 4 bases; unmatched junction nucleotides: 5. The CDR3 runs to 18 residues. The CDR3: CASSEFPGLAGGYNEQFF. DNA for the CDR3: TGCGCCAGCAGTGAGTTCCCCGGACTAGCGGGAGGGTACAATGAGCAGTTCTTC.

This clonotype was seen repeatedly, ten times or more. This rearrangement joins TRBV29-1 to TRBJ2-1; 9 bases align to TRBD2. The CDR3 is 15 residues long. V lost 6 bases and J lost 8; bases outside the gene matches: 14. Germline V gene lookup returns CDR1 SQVTM and CDR2 ANQGSEA. This chain's CDR3 is CSVGLHSGSVYEQFF. The CDR3 DNA reads as TGCAGCGTCGGCCTCCATAGCGGGAGTGTATATGAGCAGTTCTTC.

This clonotype has a count of ten or more. DNA of the CDR3: TGCGCCAGCAGCATGGACAATGAGCAGTTCTTC. Its protein is CASSMDNEQFF. The V and J genes are TRBV5-1 and TRBJ2-1; D is undetermined. The CDR3 contains 11 residues. The germline V gene has CDR1 SGHRS and CDR2 YFSETQ. V was cut by 4 bases and J by 5 bases, with 4 bases left in between.

The sample holds many counts of this clonotype. The junction departs from germline at one end; a sequencing error may be responsible. The gene calls are TRBV7-7 and TRBJ2-2, with 10 bases that match TRBD1. The germline gives CDR1 SSHAT, CDR2 FNYEAQ (reference sequence). This CDR3 is built from 14 residues. The CDR3 sequence: CASSRDRGSGELFF. CDR3 DNA sequence: TGTGCTAGCAGCCGGGACAGGGGTTCCGGGGAGCTGTTTTTT.

The rearrangement uses TRBV20-1 and TRBJ1-5; a possible D gene is TRBD1 (5 bases). V gave up 4 bases and J gave up 3 bases, with 10 bases separating them. CDR3 size: 13 residues. Per the germline V gene, CDR1 is DFQATT and CDR2 is SNEGSKA (reference sequence). CDR3 sequence: CSANLDINQPQHF. In DNA form, the CDR3 reads TGCAGTGCTAACCTGGACATCAATCAGCCCCAGCATTTT.

A few counts support this clonotype. This chain connects TRBV20-1 to TRBJ1-4, with unresolved D. Germline CDR1 is DFQATT and CDR2 is SNEGSKA (reference sequence). This CDR3 comprises 16 residues. V shed 0 bases and J shed 2 bases, with 13 bases lying between them. CDR3 sequence (DNA): TGCAGTGCTAGAGACGCGACCCCGTTTACTAATGAAAAACTGTTTTTT. Protein sequence: CSARDATPFTNEKLFF.

This clonotype came up many times. This rearrangement joins TRBV12-3 or TRBV12-4 to TRBJ1-2; 9 positions agree with TRBD1. J gave up 5 bases and V 6 bases, and 7 bases lay outside the gene matches. The CDR3 consists of 14 residues. As DNA, the CDR3 is TGTGCCAGCAGGAGGACAGGGGAATTTTATGGCTACACCTTC. Translation: CASRRTGEFYGYTF.

This clonotype has only a few counts. The chain is built from TRBV10-3 and TRBJ2-1; 14 bases align to TRBD2. Germline-derived CDR1 and CDR2 are ENHRY and SYGVKD. The CDR3 runs 18 residues. Trimming took 8 bases from V and 2 from J; bases not matched to a gene: 11. The CDR3 loop is CAIASSGLAGEAYNEQFF. The CDR3 DNA is TGTGCCATCGCTTCCTCGGGACTAGCGGGAGAAGCCTACAATGAGCAGTTCTTC.

This clonotype was detected only a few times. The chain joins TRBV9 to TRBJ2-1; 7 bases line up with TRBD2. CDR3 length equals 14 residues. Trimming at V came to 5 bases and at J to 4 bases, leaving 6 bases not matched to a gene. Germline lookup yields CDR1 SGDLS and CDR2 YYNGEE. The CDR3 here is CASSRLAEYNEQFF. The CDR3 DNA reads as TGTGCCAGCAGTCGGCTAGCGGAATACAATGAGCAGTTCTTC.

This clonotype was picked up many times. J is TRBJ2-3 and V is TRBV9, with D perhaps assigned TRBD1 or TRBD2 (5 bases each). Trimming cost V 2 bases and J 0 bases, with 10 bases left between them. This CDR3 region has 15 residues. Germline CDR1 SGDLS, CDR2 YYNGEE. The CDR3 region has the DNA TGTGCCAGCAGCGTGGGACGGGGAAGCACAGATACGCAGTATTTT. Translation: CASSVGRGSTDTQYF.

This clonotype appeared many times. The V and J genes are TRBV20-1 and TRBJ2-3; D uncertain. V shed 6 bases and J shed 2 bases, with 15 bases lying between them. CDR3 size: 14 residues. In germline, CDR1 is DFQATT, CDR2 SNEGSKA (reference sequence). CDR3 in amino acids: CSAKVSPITDTQYF. In nucleotides, the CDR3 is TGCAGTGCGAAGGTGTCTCCGATCACAGATACGCAGTATTTT.

This clonotype appeared many times. This rearrangement joins TRBV7-6 to TRBJ2-7, with 7 bases matching TRBD1. From germline, CDR1 is SGHVS and CDR2 FNYEAQ. The CDR3 extends over 15 amino acids. J gave up 2 bases and V 5 bases, and 9 bases lay outside the gene matches. The chain's CDR3 is CASSTRDSLPYEQYF. As DNA, the CDR3 is TGTGCCAGCAGCACCCGGGACAGCTTACCCTACGAGCAGTACTTC. Full variable domain (outside the CDR3, taken from reference TRBV7-6 and TRBJ2-7): GAGVSQSPRYKVTKRGQDVALRCDPISGHVSLYWYRQALGQGPEFLTYFNYEAQQDKSGLPNDRFSAERPEGSISTLTIQRTEQRDSAMYRCASSTRDSLPYEQYFGPGTRLTVT.

This clonotype has a handful of counts. The chain uses TRBV5-6 and TRBJ1-4; D call uncertain. This CDR3 has 14 residues. V lost 0 bases, J lost 7 bases, and 10 bases lay in between. Germline CDR1 reads SGHDT; CDR2 reads YYEEEE. This CDR3 is CASSLVGGSEKLFF. For the CDR3, the DNA is TGTGCCAGCAGCTTGGTCGGTGGAAGTGAAAAACTGTTTTTT.

Many counts were recorded for this clonotype. A junction boundary mismatches the germline segment, possibly from a read error. The chain combines TRBV10-1 with TRBJ1-5; unclear D gene. The germline CDR1 and CDR2 sequences are WNHNN and SYGVQD (reference sequence). The CDR3 is 14 amino acids. The CDR3 coding sequence is TGCGCCAGCAGTGGTGAAGATAGCCATCAGCCCCAGCATTTT. Translation: CASSGEDSHQPQHF.

This clonotype was recorded at least ten times. The chain uses TRBV6-5 and TRBJ2-1; D gene ambiguous. V lost 0 bases, J lost 7 bases, and 19 bases lay in between. The CDR3 sequence is 17 residues long. In germline, CDR1 is MNHEY, CDR2 SVGAGI. This chain's CDR3 is CASSYSIGSSRGNEQFF. As DNA, the CDR3 is TGTGCCAGCAGTTACTCGATCGGAAGCAGTAGAGGAAATGAGCAGTTCTTC.

This clonotype has ten or more counts. The V call is TRBV6-5, the J call TRBJ2-2; D gene uncertain. CDR3 length equals 13 residues. Germline CDR1 reads MNHEY; CDR2 reads SVGAGI. Trimming stripped 4 bases from V and 7 bases from J, with 10 bases between. As DNA, the CDR3 is TGTGCCAGCAGTTCTCTTTCTGACGGGGAGCTGTTTTTT. This sequence encodes CASSSLSDGELFF.